This TCR beta chain derives from a study of T cells in Graves' hyperthyroidism and ophthalmopathy. Study-wide results and caveats: Ophthalmopathy onset followed model prediction by a median approximately 7 months.

This clonotype was counted at least ten times. Its antigen remains unknown. The CDR3 loop spans 12 amino acids. Germline trimming cut 5 bases from V and 8 bases from J; bases unmatched to any gene: 5. Ophthalmopathy patients showed a Clinical Activity Score of at least 3, NOSPECS grade of at least 4 and duration under 3 months. RNA transcripts yielded amplified TCR beta CDR3 regions. A set of HTBI primers served as the primers for a first-round RT-PCR of the TCR CDR3. TCRdb reprocessed the multiplex PCR reads with MiXCR, giving one entry per CDR3 protein. The top ten hold over 6% of the sample, which has nearly 600,000 distinct CDR3 sequences, more than 13% seen once.

The specimen was blood. V and J are TRBV12-3 or TRBV12-4 and TRBJ1-1, with 7 bases lining up with TRBD1. This receptor was identified in a woman between 18 and 30 years old with Graves' ophthalmopathy. Here the CDR3 reads CASSEWDSEAFF. The CDR3 DNA reads TGTGCCAGCAGTGAATGGGACAGCGAAGCTTTCTTT.